The 12 T cell receptor beta chains listed next were all sequenced from one sample in a study of T cell repertoires in cytomegalovirus infection. TCRdb passed the reads through MiXCR, listing each CDR3 protein once. This table has fewer than 550,000 distinct CDR3 sequences, around 11% appearing once. Sequencing was done on a sample of PBMCs. Receptors originate from a human donor in good health (CMV status not recorded). Some clones in this sample may be carry-over from other donors' samples.

This clonotype was seen ten or more times. Here the CDR3 reads CASNTGGRGNTIYF. CDR3 nucleotides: TGTGCCAGTAACACCGGGGGGCGCGGAAACACCATATATTTT. This chain connects TRBV19 to TRBJ1-3; TRBD1 might be the D (6 bases). The V and J ends lost 7 bases and 4 bases respectively, with 14 bases between them. The CDR3 sequence is 14 residues long. Germline values: CDR1 LNHDA, CDR2 SQIVND (reference sequence).

This clonotype was observed many times. The rearrangement links TRBV12-3 or TRBV12-4 to TRBJ1-6; 9 nucleotides align to TRBD1. CDR3 length: 14 amino acids. Losses at the gene ends were 7 bases for V and 10 bases for J; bases not matched to a gene: 8. CDR3 protein: CASNTQGAGSPLHF. CDR3 in DNA: TGTGCCAGCAACACACAGGGGGCAGGCTCACCCCTCCACTTT.

This clonotype has a count of ten or more. The chain is built from TRBV6-2 or TRBV6-3 and TRBJ2-7; perhaps D is TRBD1 or TRBD2 (5 bases each). The V end lost 3 bases, the J end lost 2 bases, and 14 bases lay between the germline ends. The CDR3 runs to 15 residues. Germline CDR1 and CDR2: MNHEY and SVGEGT. The CDR3 loop reads CASSYGDAVTYEQYF. The CDR3, as DNA: TGTGCCAGCAGTTATGGGGACGCAGTCACCTACGAGCAGTACTTC.

The V call is TRBV27, the J call TRBJ2-7, with TRBD2 matching 7 bases. This CDR3 spans 15 amino acids. J was trimmed by 1 base and V by 4 bases; bases with no gene match: 7. Germline CDR1 reads MNHEY; CDR2 reads SMNVEV (reference sequence). The CDR3 is CASSSSWGGSYEQYF. The CDR3 coding sequence is TGTGCCAGCAGTTCCAGCTGGGGGGGATCCTACGAGCAGTACTTC.

This clonotype was found many times. CDR3 sequence reads: CASSSQPTSGANVLTF. The DNA for the CDR3 is TGTGCCAGCAGCTCCCAACCGACTTCTGGGGCCAACGTCCTGACTTTC. The chain is built from TRBV7-9 and TRBJ2-6; no firm D call. This CDR3 is built from 16 residues. The V gene lost 4 bases and the J gene lost 1 base, with 11 bases spanning the gap. Germline-derived CDR1 and CDR2 are SEHNR and FQNEAQ (reference sequence).

At least ten counts were recorded for this clonotype. The chain links TRBV11-2 to TRBJ2-3; the D gene is possibly TRBD2 (5 bases). V lost 1 base, J lost 0 bases, and 8 bases lay in between. This CDR3 has 15 residues. Germline V lookup: CDR1 SGHAT, CDR2 FQNNGV. The chain's CDR3 is CASSLGGGSTDTQYF. The CDR3 bases are TGTGCCAGCAGCTTAGGCGGAGGAAGCACAGATACGCAGTATTTT. Full variable domain (remainder filled in from reference TRBV11-2 and TRBJ2-3): EAGVAQSPRYKIIEKRQSVAFWCNPISGHATLYWYQQILGQGPKLLIQFQNNGVVDDSQLPKDRFSAERLKGVDSTLKIQPAKLEDSAVYLCASSLGGGSTDTQYFGPGTRLTVL.

This chain uses TRBV3-1 with TRBJ1-2, with D tentatively TRBD1 (6 bases). The ends were cut back, 0 bases at V and 5 bases at J, with 16 bases in the middle. The CDR3 has 16 amino acids. Per the germline V gene, CDR1 is LGHDT and CDR2 is YNNKEL (reference sequence). As DNA, the CDR3 is TGTGCCAGCAGCCAAGAAGCGACGGGGGCCGTTTATGGCTACACCTTC. Protein product: CASSQEATGAVYGYTF.

For this clonotype: The junction does not match germline at one end; this may be a read error. The chain couples TRBV5-4 to TRBJ2-7; either TRBD1 or TRBD2 may supply D (5 bases each). The CDR3 is 13 residues long. Germline CDR1 reads SGHNT; CDR2 reads YYREEE (reference sequence). The CDR3 DNA is TGTGCCAGCAGCTTGGCCGGGGCTTGGGTCTCATCCTTC. Translating gives CASSLAGAWVSSF.

J is TRBJ1-1 and V is TRBV7-9; D remains unclear. Trimming took 2 bases from V and 7 from J, leaving 5 bases between them. Germline loops: CDR1 SEHNR, CDR2 FQNEAQ (reference sequence). There are 11 residues in the CDR3. The CDR3 DNA is TGTGCCAGCAGCTTAAAAGGTGAAGCTTTCTTT. Its protein product is CASSLKGEAFF.

This clonotype was picked up many times. V is TRBV6-1 and J is TRBJ2-1; TRBD2 agrees at 7 bases. J was trimmed by 0 bases and V by 2 bases; bases with no gene match: 4. CDR1 and CDR2 (germline): MNHNS, SASEGT. This CDR3 is 16 amino acids long. In DNA, the CDR3 is TGTGCCAGCAGTGAAACGGGACTATACTCCTACAATGAGCAGTTCTTC. It is translated as CASSETGLYSYNEQFF.

The chain carries TRBV18 and TRBJ2-5; a weak D match, TRBD2 (6 bases). Germline V gene data show CDR1 as KGHSH and CDR2 as LQKENI. V was pared by 4 bases and J by 2 bases, with 23 bases between. The CDR3 has 18 residues. The CDR3 sequence is CASSRQIPTRGVQETQYF. DNA of the CDR3: TGTGCCAGCTCACGGCAAATTCCGACCCGCGGGGTGCAAGAGACCCAGTACTTC.

The chain couples TRBV10-2 to TRBJ2-1; 9 nucleotides agree with TRBD1. V dropped 5 bases and J dropped 1; count of bases not matched to a gene: 3. CDR1 and CDR2 from the germline V gene are WSHSY and SAAADI. The CDR3 totals 15 residues. In DNA, the CDR3 is TGCGCCAGCAGTTACGACAGGGGGTCCTACAATGAGCAGTTCTTC. Translation: CASSYDRGSYNEQFF.